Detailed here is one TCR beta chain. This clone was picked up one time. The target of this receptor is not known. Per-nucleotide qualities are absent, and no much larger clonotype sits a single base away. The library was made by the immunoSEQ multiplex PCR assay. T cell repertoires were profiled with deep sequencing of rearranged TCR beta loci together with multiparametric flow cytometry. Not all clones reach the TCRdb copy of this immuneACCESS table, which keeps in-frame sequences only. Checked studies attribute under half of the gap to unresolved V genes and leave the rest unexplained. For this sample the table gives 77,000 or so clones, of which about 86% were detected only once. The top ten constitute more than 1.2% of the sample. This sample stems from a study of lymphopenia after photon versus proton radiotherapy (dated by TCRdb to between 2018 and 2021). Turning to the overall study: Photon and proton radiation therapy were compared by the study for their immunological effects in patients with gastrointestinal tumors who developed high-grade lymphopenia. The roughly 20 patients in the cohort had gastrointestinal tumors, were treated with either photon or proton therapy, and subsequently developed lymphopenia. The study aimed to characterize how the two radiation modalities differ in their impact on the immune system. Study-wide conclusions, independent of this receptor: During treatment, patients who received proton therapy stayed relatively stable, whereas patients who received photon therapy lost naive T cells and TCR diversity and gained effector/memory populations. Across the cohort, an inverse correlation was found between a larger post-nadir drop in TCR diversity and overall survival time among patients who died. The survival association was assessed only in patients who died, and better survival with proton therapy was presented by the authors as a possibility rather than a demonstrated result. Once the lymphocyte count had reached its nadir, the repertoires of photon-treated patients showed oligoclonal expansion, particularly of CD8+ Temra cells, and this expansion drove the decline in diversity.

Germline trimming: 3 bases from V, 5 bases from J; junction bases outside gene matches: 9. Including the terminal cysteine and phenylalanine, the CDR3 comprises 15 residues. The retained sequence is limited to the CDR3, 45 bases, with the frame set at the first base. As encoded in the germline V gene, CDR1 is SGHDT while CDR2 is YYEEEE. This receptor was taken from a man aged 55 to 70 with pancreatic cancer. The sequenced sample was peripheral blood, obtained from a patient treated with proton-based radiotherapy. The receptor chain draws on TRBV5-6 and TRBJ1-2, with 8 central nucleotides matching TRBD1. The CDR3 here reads CASSSLPGQAYGYTF. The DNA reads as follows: TGTGCCAGCAGCTCGCTGCCGGGACAGGCTTATGGCTACACCTTC. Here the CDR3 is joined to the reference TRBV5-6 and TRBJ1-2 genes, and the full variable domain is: DAGVTQSPTHLIKTRGQQVTLRCSPKSGHDTVSWYQQALGQGPQFIFQYYEEEERQRGNFPDRFSGHQFPNYSSELNVNALLLGDSALYLCASSSLPGQAYGYTFGSGTRLTVV.